This T cell receptor (beta chain) was recovered during a study of post-analysis software for immune sequencing data. Trimming took 3 bases from V and 2 from J, leaving 17 bases between them. This CDR3 has 15 residues. Germline V CDR1 and CDR2: DFQATT, SNEGSKA (reference sequence). General study findings and limits: The study found significantly lower normalized Chao1 diversity in multiple sclerosis patients than in controls. When patients were compared with controls, a handful of TRBV segments were more frequent, TRBV5-6, TRBV5-1 and TRBV20-1 among them.

Of note for this clonotype: Its specificity is not known.

Unique-molecular-identifier-tagged TCR beta cDNA libraries were used. T cells numbering 1 to 10 million yielded 450,000 to 500,000 cDNA molecules. TCRdb called the PCR reads again in MiXCR, with one record for every CDR3 protein. Of more than 500,000 distinct CDR3 sequences in the sample, roughly 34% were seen once. The specimen sequenced was blood. V and J are TRBV20-1 and TRBJ2-7; D gene ambiguous. The clonotype was recovered from a girl younger than 18 with multiple sclerosis. CDR3 protein: CSASRGVGLPYEQYF. In DNA form, the CDR3 reads TGCAGTGCTAGTCGAGGTGTAGGGTTGCCCTACGAGCAGTACTTC.